The source of this T cell receptor (beta chain) is a study of identical twins' blood T cells. This clonotype appeared a few times. Antigen specificity is unknown. General study results and limits: Each donor's most abundant TCRbeta clonotypes shared more CDR3 sequences with her twin than unrelated donors. Out-of-frame TCRbeta clonotypes reportedly had markedly more similar V usage in twins than unrelated donors.

TCRdb recomputed calls from the 5' RACE reads with MiXCR, one row per CDR3 protein. The table records 350,000 to 400,000 distinct CDR3 sequences, over 25% of them present only once. The receptor's source is a woman aged 18 to 50 in good health. The sample consisted of PBMCs.

The CDR3 here is CASSFESAQPQHF. In DNA form, the CDR3 reads TGTGCCAGCAGTTTTGAGTCAGCTCAGCCCCAGCATTTT. The rearrangement uses TRBV12-3 or TRBV12-4 and TRBJ1-5; no firm D call. Trimming left V 3 bases short and J 6 bases short, with 9 bases between. This CDR3 region has 13 residues.